This entry describes one TCR beta chain. Its antigen is currently unknown. The data belong to a study of OX40 agonist ivuxolimab in advanced cancers. The CDR3 is made up of 15 amino acids. V was clipped by 5 bases and J by 4 bases, with 14 bases between them. CDR1 is MNHEY, CDR2 SVGAGI, per germline. Here immunoSEQ multiplex PCR was the method, and the copy in TCRdb shows in-frame clones only, minus some. The sample lists around 70,000 clones, 70% to 90% occurring once. General study findings and limits: Both CD4+ and CD8+ T cell populations in blood had undergone clonal expansion by week 6 at 0.1 to 3.0 mg/kg.

The sample was CD4+ or CD8+ T cells sorted from blood, taken in a trial of the OX40 agonist ivuxolimab. The TCR comes from an adult with an advanced solid tumor such as melanoma, head and neck, liver or kidney cancer. The genes are TRBV6-5 and TRBJ1-4; D not certain. The CDR3 region has the DNA TGTGCCAGCAGTCTCACGACCGGCCTTAATGAAAAACTGTTTTTT. Translation: CASSLTTGLNEKLFF.